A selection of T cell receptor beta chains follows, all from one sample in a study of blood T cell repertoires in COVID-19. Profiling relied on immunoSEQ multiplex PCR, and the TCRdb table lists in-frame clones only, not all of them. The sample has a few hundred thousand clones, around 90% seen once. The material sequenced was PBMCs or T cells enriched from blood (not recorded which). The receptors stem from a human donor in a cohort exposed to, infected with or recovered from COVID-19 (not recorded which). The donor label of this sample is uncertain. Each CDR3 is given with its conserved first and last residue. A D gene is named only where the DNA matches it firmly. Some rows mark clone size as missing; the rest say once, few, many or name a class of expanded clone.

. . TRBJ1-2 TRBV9 TGTGCCAGCAGCCCCACTCCCGCCGACTATGGCTACACCTTC CASSPTPADYGYTF
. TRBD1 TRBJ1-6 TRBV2 TGTGCCAGCGGGGACAGGGGTGCTGTAAATTCACCCCTCCACTTT CASGDRGAVNSPLHF
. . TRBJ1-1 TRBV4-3 TGCGCCAGCAGCCAGGAAAGGGGCACTGAAGCTTTCTTT CASSQERGTEAFF
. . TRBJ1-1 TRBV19 TGTGCCAGTAGTATTGGCCGGGAGGCTTTCTTT CASSIGREAFF
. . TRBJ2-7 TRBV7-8 TGTGCCAGCAGCTCGATCGCACAGACCATCTACGAGCAGTACTTC CASSSIAQTIYEQYF
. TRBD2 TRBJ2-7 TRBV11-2 TGTGCCAGCAGCTTAGGACTAGCGGGGGCAGACTACGAGCAGTACTTC CASSLGLAGADYEQYF
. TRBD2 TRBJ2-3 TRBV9 TGTGCCAGCACCCCGGGGGGGGGCTGGGATACGCAGTATTTT CASTPGGGWDTQYF
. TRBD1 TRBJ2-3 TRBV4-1 TGCGCCAGCAGCCAAGATATGGTGGGACAGTACTACACAGATACGCAGTATTTT CASSQDMVGQYYTDTQYF
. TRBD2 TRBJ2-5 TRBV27 TGTGCCAGCAGCCAGTTAGCGGGAGGGGAGACCCAGTACTTC CASSQLAGGETQYF
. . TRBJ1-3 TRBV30 TGTGCCTGGGCCCAGGGAACTGGAAACACCATATATTTT CAWAQGTGNTIYF
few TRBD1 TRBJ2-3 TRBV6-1 TGTGCCAGCAGTGAGGGGACAGGGATTGATACGCAGTATTTT CASSEGTGIDTQYF
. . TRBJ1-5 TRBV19 TGTGCCAGTAGTGGCCGCGGGGGGCTGGGTAAGAGCAATCAGCCCCAGCATTTT CASSGRGGLGKSNQPQHF
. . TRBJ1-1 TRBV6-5 TGTGCCATCTCGCAGGGGCGGAACACTGAAGCTTTCTTT CAISQGRNTEAFF
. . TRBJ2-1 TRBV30 TGTGCCTGGAGTGTCCCATACAATGAGCAGTTCTTC CAWSVPYNEQFF
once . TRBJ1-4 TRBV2 TGTGCCAGCAGCAAACACCAGGACTCCGCGGAACTGTTTTTT CASSKHQDSAELFF
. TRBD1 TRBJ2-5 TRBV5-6 TGTGCCAGCAGCTCGGACGGGGCAGGGGGCCTCCAAGAGACCCAGTACTTC CASSSDGAGGLQETQYF
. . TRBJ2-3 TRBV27 TGTGCCAGCAGATTAACCGCCTCGGCAGATACGCAGTATTTT CASRLTASADTQYF
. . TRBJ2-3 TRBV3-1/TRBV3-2 TGTGCCAGCAGCCAAGACCCGACTCGACTTAGCACAGATACGCAGTATTTT CASSQDPTRLSTDTQYF
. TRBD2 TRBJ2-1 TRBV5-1 TGCGCCAGCAGCCGGGGACTAGCGGACTCCTACAATGAGCAGTTCTTC CASSRGLADSYNEQFF
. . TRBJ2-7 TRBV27 TGTGCCAGCAGCCTAACAGGCACCGAGCAGTACTTC CASSLTGTEQYF
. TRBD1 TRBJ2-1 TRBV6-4 TGTGCCAGCAGTGAAGCCCAGGGGGCCCCCTACAATGAGCAGTTCTTC CASSEAQGAPYNEQFF
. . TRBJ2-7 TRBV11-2 TGTGCCAGCAGCCAGAACTACGAGCAGTACTTC CASSQNYEQYF
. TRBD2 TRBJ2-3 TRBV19 TGTGCCAGTAGTGAAGGGCTAGCGGGATTCACAGATACGCAGTATTTT CASSEGLAGFTDTQYF
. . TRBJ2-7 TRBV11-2 TGTGCCAGCAGCTTATTCCAGGGCCCTCCCTACGAGCAGTACTTC CASSLFQGPPYEQYF
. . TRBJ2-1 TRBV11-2 TGTGCCAGCAGCGCCACAGGCGATGAGCAGTTCTTC CASSATGDEQFF
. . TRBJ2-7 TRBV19 TGTGCCAGTAGTATCCAGATCGCCTACGAGCAGTACTTC CASSIQIAYEQYF
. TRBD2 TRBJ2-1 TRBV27 TGTGCCAGCAGTCCTCGGGGGGACCACAATGAGCAGTTCTTC CASSPRGDHNEQFF
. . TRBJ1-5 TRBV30 TGTGCCTGGAGACGTAAGTTGGGGCAGGGGCATCGACAGCCCCAGCATTTT CAWRRKLGQGHRQPQHF
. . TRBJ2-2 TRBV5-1 TGCGCCAGCAGCGGGACCGGGACTCCGAACACCGGGGAGCTGTTTTTT CASSGTGTPNTGELFF
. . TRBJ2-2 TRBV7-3 TGTGCCAGCAGCTTCAACGGGGAGCTGTTTTTT CASSFNGELFF
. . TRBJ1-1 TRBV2 TGTGCCAGCAGTAATGGGAGGAAGTCGTGGGCGGATGAAGCTTTCTTT CASSNGRKSWADEAFF
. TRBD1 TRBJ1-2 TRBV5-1 TGCGCCAGCAGCTACGGACAGGGTGATTCTTATGGCTACACCTTC CASSYGQGDSYGYTF
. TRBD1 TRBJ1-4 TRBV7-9 TGTGCCAGCAGTCACAGGGGGCGAGGTGAAAAACTGTTTTTT CASSHRGRGEKLFF
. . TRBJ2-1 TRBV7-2 TGTGCCAGCAGCTTATGGGGGGGCGGAGAGTTCTTC CASSLWGGGEFF
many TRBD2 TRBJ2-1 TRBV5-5 TGTGCCAGCAGCTTTCGAGGGCTAGCGGGGCCGTACAATGAGCAGTTCTTC CASSFRGLAGPYNEQFF
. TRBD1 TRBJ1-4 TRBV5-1 TGCGCCAGCAGCGGACAGGGGATCGTGGCTAATGAAAAACTGTTTTTT CASSGQGIVANEKLFF
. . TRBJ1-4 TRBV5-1 TGCGCCAGCAGCTTGGTACCCGGCGGAGCAACTAATGAAAAACTGTTTTTT CASSLVPGGATNEKLFF
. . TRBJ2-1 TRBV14 TGTGCCAGCAGCCAAGATGTAGCCGATGAGCAGTTCTTC CASSQDVADEQFF
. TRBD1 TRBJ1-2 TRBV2 TGTGCCAGCATGGAAGGGGGCAACTATGGCTACACCTTC CASMEGGNYGYTF
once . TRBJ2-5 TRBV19 TGTGCCAGTAGTATACAGGGCGCTCAAGAGACCCAGTACTTC CASSIQGAQETQYF
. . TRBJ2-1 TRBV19 TGTGCCAGTATGATGAGGGAAAAGGGTGACGATGAGCAGTTCTTC CASMMREKGDDEQFF
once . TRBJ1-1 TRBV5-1 TGCGCCAGCAGCTTGACAGTTGGTCGGAACACTGAAGCTTTCTTT CASSLTVGRNTEAFF
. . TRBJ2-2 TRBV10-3 TGTGCCATCTCGGGGGTCCCCGATGGGACCGGGGAGCTGTTTTTT CAISGVPDGTGELFF
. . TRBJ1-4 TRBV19 TGTGCCAGTAGTATGGGCAGAACTAATGAAAAACTGTTTTTT CASSMGRTNEKLFF
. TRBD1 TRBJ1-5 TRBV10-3 TGTGCCATCAGTGACACAGGGGTTCAGCCCCAGCATTTT CAISDTGVQPQHF
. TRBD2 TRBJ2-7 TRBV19 TGTGCCAGTAGTATAGCTGACAGGAGCGGGGGCCACTCCTACGAGCAGTACTTC CASSIADRSGGHSYEQYF
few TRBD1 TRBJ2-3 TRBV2 TGTGCCAGCAGTGATGGGACAGGGATCCCCCTCGGAGATACGCAGTATTTT CASSDGTGIPLGDTQYF
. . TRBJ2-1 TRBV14 TGTGCCAGCAGCTGGGTACAGGGAAATGAGCAGTTCTTC CASSWVQGNEQFF
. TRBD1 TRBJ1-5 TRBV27 TGTGCCAGCAGCTTAAAGTGGGACAGGCCTCAGCCCCAGCATTTT CASSLKWDRPQPQHF
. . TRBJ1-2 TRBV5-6 TGTGCCAGCAGCTTGAGGGAGCCCTATGGCTACACCTTC CASSLREPYGYTF
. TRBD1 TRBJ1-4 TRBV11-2 TGTGCCAGCAGCTTAGACAGGGGGCGCGGGGAAAAACTGTTTTTT CASSLDRGRGEKLFF